This TCR beta chain was profiled in a study of blood T cell repertoires in COVID-19. Overall study context: Acute and convalescent COVID-19 specimens originated in the United States, Italy and Spain. Sources were T cells, B-cell-depleted T cells, or PBMCs; the material itself was cDNA or gDNA.

V lost 3 bases, J lost 5 bases, and 14 bases stayed unmatched. The CDR3 sequence is 17 residues long. CDR1 and CDR2 (germline): KGHDR, SFDVKD. As handled by the study authors: Using reference gene primer amplification, nucleated cell counts were estimated. TCRdb's table, derived via immunoSEQ multiplex PCR, lists solely in-frame clones and lacks some. D and trimming were read from the DNA, whereas the V and J calls and clone size are those reported in that table. The data hold roughly 150,000 clones, with 86% observed a single time. The specimen sequenced was peripheral blood. The clonotype was recovered from a woman aged 70-85 years with acute or convalescent COVID-19. The J gene is TRBJ2-5, the V gene TRBV24-1; 7 bases fit TRBD1. CDR3 DNA sequence: TGTGCCACCAGTGATACCCGGGACAGCCTTACCTCGGAGACCCAGTACTTC. Protein: CATSDTRDSLTSETQYF.